This T cell receptor beta chain appears in the sequencing data of a study of blood T cell repertoires in COVID-19. Study-wide context: PBMCs, B-cell-depleted T cells, or T cells provided the cDNA or gDNA that made up the material.

V gave up 8 bases and J gave up 5 bases; unmatched junction bases: 4. The CDR3 contains 13 residues. In germline, CDR1 is WNHNN, CDR2 SYGVQD (reference sequence). Sequenced by immunoSEQ multiplex PCR; TCRdb stores in-frame clones only, minus some. In the table there are 190,000 or so clones, approximately 85% of which are singletons. Donors were grouped by their self-reported clinical history. Before being deemed recovered, Cohort 3 donors had two negative PCRs, clearance, or symptom resolution. The chain has TRBV10-1 and TRBJ2-4, with TRBD1 identical over 9 bases. Sequences were obtained from PBMCs or T cells enriched from blood (not recorded which). The receptor's source is a man aged 40-55 years who had recovered from COVID-19. Here the CDR3 reads CASLGQGENIQYF. As DNA, the CDR3 is TGCGCCAGCTTGGGACAGGGAGAAAACATTCAGTACTTC.